The source of this TCR beta chain is a study of blood T cell repertoires in COVID-19. Study background: Both acute and convalescent COVID-19 samples were obtained from the United States, Italy and Spain. The analysed material was cDNA or gDNA that came from T cells, B-cell-depleted T cells, or PBMCs.

This CDR3 is 14 amino acids long. Per germline, CDR1 SEHNR and CDR2 FQNEAQ (reference sequence). V was trimmed by 1 base and J by 3 bases, leaving 7 bases between them. In the authors' methods: Counts of nucleated cells, estimated from reference gene primer amplification, were obtained. TCRdb's copy holds only in-frame clones and misses some; the assay was immunoSEQ multiplex PCR. That table is the source of V, J and clone size, and D and trimming were worked out from the DNA. The data hold about 670,000 clones, with just under 90% observed a single time. The chain employs TRBV7-9 and TRBJ1-5; D remains unclear. Source material: peripheral blood. The receptor was derived from a woman under 30 with acute or convalescent COVID-19. The chain's CDR3 is CASSLDIYNQPQHF. In DNA form, the CDR3 reads TGTGCCAGCAGCTTAGACATTTACAATCAGCCCCAGCATTTT.